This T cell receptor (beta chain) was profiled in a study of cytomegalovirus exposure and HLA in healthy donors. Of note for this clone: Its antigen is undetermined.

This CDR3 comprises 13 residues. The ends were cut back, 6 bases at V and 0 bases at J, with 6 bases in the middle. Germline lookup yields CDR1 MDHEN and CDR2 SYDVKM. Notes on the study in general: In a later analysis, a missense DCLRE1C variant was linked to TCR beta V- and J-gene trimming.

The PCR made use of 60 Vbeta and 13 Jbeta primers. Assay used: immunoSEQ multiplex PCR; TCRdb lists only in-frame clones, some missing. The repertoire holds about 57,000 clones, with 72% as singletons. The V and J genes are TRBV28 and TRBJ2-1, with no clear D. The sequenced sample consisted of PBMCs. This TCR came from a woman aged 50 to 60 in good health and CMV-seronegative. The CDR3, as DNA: TGTGCCAGCAGGACAAGCTCCTACAATGAGCAGTTCTTC. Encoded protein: CASRTSSYNEQFF.